This T cell receptor (beta chain) was recorded in a study of a mutant IDH1 vaccine in newly diagnosed glioma. Turning to the study itself: Held at week 35, visit V12 was the safety follow-up, and visit V13 followed at week 47. Study conclusions and caveats: A vaccine-induced immune response developed in 93.3% of the patients.

Turning to this clone: Its antigen is unknown.

Stated time point: week 35, safety follow-up. All doses held 300 ug of mutant IDH1 20-mer peptide, with topical imiquimod. Weeks 1, 3, 5, 7, 11, 15, 19 and 23 were when patients received their eight vaccinations. Repertoires were generated with immunoSEQ multiplex PCR, while TCRdb's copy carries only in-frame clones and drops some. Of tens of thousands of clones listed, more than 80% are singletons. The CDR3 consists of 16 residues. With 5 bases removed from V and 3 bases from J, the gap between germline ends came to 19 bases. CDR1 and CDR2 from the germline V gene are SGHTA and FQGNSA. This chain uses TRBV7-2 with TRBJ2-5, with D possibly being TRBD1 (5 bases). Material: PBMCs, obtained from a glioma patient whose treatment included an IDH1 peptide vaccine. The sequence came from a middle-aged man with glioma. CDR3 bases: TGTGCCAGCAGCCGAGAACACCGACAGCCCGAAGAGACCCAGTACTTC. It is translated as CASSREHRQPEETQYF.